This paragraph reports one T cell receptor (beta chain). Its target antigen remains unknown. No clone much larger than this one lies a single base away; base qualities are absent. This sample is drawn from a study of blood T cell repertoires in COVID-19 (dated by TCRdb to about 2020). Background on the whole study: Samples covering the acute and convalescent phases of COVID-19 were provided by collaborators in the United States, Italy and Spain. The prospective study material was composed of cDNA or gDNA derived from T cells, B-cell-depleted T cells, or PBMCs. Deeply sampled blood TCRbeta repertoires from subjects exposed to, actively infected with, or recovered from COVID-19 were included in the dataset. The repertoires were made available in a free public database intended to serve as a resource for research on the immune response to SARS-CoV-2. Samples were obtained from the ongoing ImmuneRACE study (first 160 participants) and from 1,254 subjects provided by 6 global collaborators. Sample metadata almost always included a de-identified subject ID, COVID-19 status, age in years and sex. Where available, HLA class I and class II types were obtained from metadata supplied by the sample provider rather than from assay-based typing.

The immunoSEQ Assay, a bias-controlled multiplex PCR, was used to amplify TCRbeta CDR3 regions from genomic DNA. The authors processed their data as follows. Nucleated cell counts per sample were estimated from amplification of reference gene primers within the assay. Sequence reads were collapsed and filtered to measure the absolute abundance of every unique TCRbeta CDR3 rearrangement. Productive Simpson clonality was computed per sample as the square root of Simpson's diversity index over productive rearrangements. This is the immuneACCESS table as TCRdb keeps it, with only in-frame sequences that have V and J called. A part of the clones is gone; compared with another copy, unresolved V genes explain less than half, and the rest is unexplained. The V and J calls and clone size were taken over from that table, and D and trimming were inferred from the DNA. The sample table lists roughly 570,000 clones, about 89% of them with a count of one. Around 7.8% of the sample is taken by the ten largest.

One collaborating source in Seattle enrolled patients while the patients were actively infected and followed the patients over time throughout the course of disease. The collaborating institutions used their own protocols to collect whole blood in K2EDTA tubes. For TCRbeta analysis, collaborator samples were shipped as frozen whole blood, as isolated PBMCs, or as DNA extracted from either sample type. Sequences MDHEN (CDR1) and SYDVKM (CDR2) are obtained from the germline V gene. V was cut back by 4 bases and J by 8 bases, leaving a gap of 17 bases between them. The CDR3 holds 14 amino acids from the cysteine to the phenylalanine. Only the CDR3 part of the read is kept: 42 bases, read in frame from the first base. Beyond this particular receptor, the publication reports: The amount of clinical and demographic metadata varied by source and participant and was provided uncurated.

The V gene is TRBV28 and the J gene is TRBJ1-2; a weak D assignment points to TRBD1 (6 bases agree). The clonotype originates from a woman aged 50 to 60 with COVID-19, enrolled during active disease. Sequenced sample: peripheral blood. CDR3 sequence: CASSSLPGGSGYTF. The DNA sequence reads TGTGCCAGCAGTTCCCTCCCGGGGGGCTCGGGCTACACCTTC.